The T cell receptor beta chain described here comes from a study of blood T cell repertoires in COVID-19 (dated by TCRdb to 2020 to 2021). Regarding the study in general: The collaborator samples originated in the United States, Italy and Spain and spanned the acute and convalescent phases of COVID-19. Sample metadata almost always included a de-identified subject ID, COVID-19 status, age in years and sex. The repertoires were made available in a free public database intended to serve as a resource for research on the immune response to SARS-CoV-2. Where HLA class I and class II types were available, the types were taken from metadata supplied by the sample provider, not from assay-based typing. Deeply sampled blood TCRbeta repertoires from subjects exposed to, actively infected with, or recovered from COVID-19 were included in the dataset. The prospective study material was composed of cDNA or gDNA derived from T cells, B-cell-depleted T cells, or PBMCs. Samples were obtained from the ongoing ImmuneRACE study (first 160 participants) and from about 1,300 subjects provided by 6 global collaborators. Broader findings and caveats from the paper: The quantity of clinical and demographic metadata differed by source and by participant and was supplied without curation.

There are 17 amino acids in the CDR3, from cysteine to phenylalanine inclusive. Just the 51-base CDR3 DNA is kept, in frame starting at base 1. Trimming costs V 4 bases and J 3 bases, and their ends lie 21 bases apart. CDR1 SEHNR and CDR2 FQNEAQ are derived from the germline V gene (reference sequence). Each collaborating institution followed its own protocols to collect whole blood in K2EDTA tubes. For TCRbeta analysis, collaborator samples were shipped as frozen whole blood, as isolated PBMCs, or as DNA extracted from either sample type. The sample holds a few counts of this clone. This clone's antigen is unknown. Base-call qualities are not available, and no considerably larger clone is one nucleotide away. TCRbeta CDR3 regions were amplified from genomic DNA using the immunoSEQ Assay, a bias-controlled multiplex PCR. The authors processed their data as follows. Nucleated cell counts per sample were estimated from amplification of reference gene primers within the assay. Sequence reads were collapsed and filtered to measure the absolute abundance of every unique TCRbeta CDR3 rearrangement. Productive Simpson clonality was computed per sample as the square root of Simpson's diversity index over productive rearrangements. TCRdb carries this immuneACCESS record with in-frame sequences only. Its versions omit some clonotypes, under half of them owing to an unresolved V gene in the studies checked, with the rest unexplained. The DNA gave D and trimming, while V, J and clone size come from that table. The sample table shows about 110,000 clones, and 70% to 75% are seen once. Clones ranked in the top ten supply about 0.85% of the sample.

The sequence joins TRBV7-9 to TRBJ1-2; a tentative D call is TRBD1 (6 bases match). This TCR came from a human donor with acute or convalescent COVID-19. The donor label of this sample is uncertain. Source material: peripheral blood. CDR3 region: CASSSTSGGGLHYGYTF. The DNA is as follows: TGTGCCAGCAGCTCCACGTCGGGCGGGGGGCTTCACTATGGCTACACCTTC.